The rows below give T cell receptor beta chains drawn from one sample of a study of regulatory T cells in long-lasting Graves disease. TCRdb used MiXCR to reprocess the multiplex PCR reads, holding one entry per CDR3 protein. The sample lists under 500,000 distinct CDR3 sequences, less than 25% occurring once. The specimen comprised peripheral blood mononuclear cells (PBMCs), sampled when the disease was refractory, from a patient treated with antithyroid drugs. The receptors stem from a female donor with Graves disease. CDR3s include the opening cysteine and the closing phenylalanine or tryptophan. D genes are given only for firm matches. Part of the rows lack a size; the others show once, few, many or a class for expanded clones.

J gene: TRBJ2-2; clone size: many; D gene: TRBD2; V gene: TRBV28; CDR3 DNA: TGTGCCAGCAGTCTTGGACTAGCGGGAATTAACACCGGGGAGCTGTTTTTT; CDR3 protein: CASSLGLAGINTGELFF
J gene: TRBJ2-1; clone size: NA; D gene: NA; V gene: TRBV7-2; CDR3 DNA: TGTGCCACTCAATGGAGGGCCAATGAGCAGTTCTTC; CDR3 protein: CATQWRANEQFF
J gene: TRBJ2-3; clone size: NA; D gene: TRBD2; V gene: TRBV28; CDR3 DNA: TGTGCCAGCAGTTTAAGACTAGCGGGAGACATAGATACGCAGTATTTT; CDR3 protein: CASSLRLAGDIDTQYF
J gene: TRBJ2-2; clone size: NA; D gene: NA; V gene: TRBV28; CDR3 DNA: TGTGTCAGCAGTTCCAGGACAAGGAACACCGGGGAGCTGTTTTTT; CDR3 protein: CVSSSRTRNTGELFF
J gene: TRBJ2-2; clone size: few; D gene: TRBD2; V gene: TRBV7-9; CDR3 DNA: TGTGCCAGCAGTCCTCCTAGCGGAAAGAACACCGGGGAGCTGTTTTTT; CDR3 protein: CASSPPSGKNTGELFF
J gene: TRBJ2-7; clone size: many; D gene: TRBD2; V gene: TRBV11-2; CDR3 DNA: TGTGCCAGCAGCTTAGAGGCCACTAGCGGGCTTTCCTACGAGCAGTACTTC; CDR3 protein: CASSLEATSGLSYEQYF
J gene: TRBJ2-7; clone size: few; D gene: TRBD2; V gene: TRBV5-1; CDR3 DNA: TGCGCCAGCAGCTTGGAGGGTAGCGGGAGGCTCGACTACGAGCAGTACTTC; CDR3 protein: CASSLEGSGRLDYEQYF
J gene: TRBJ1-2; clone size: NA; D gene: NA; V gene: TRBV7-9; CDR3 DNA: TGTGCCAGCAGCTTAGCGCAGTCGGGGGCGCGTGGCTACACCTTC; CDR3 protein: CASSLAQSGARGYTF
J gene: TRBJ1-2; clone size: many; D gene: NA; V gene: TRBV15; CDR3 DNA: TGTGCCACCAGCAGAGATAGGGAAAACTATGGCTACACCTTC; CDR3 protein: CATSRDRENYGYTF
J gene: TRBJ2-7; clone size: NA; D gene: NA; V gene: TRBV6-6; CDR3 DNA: TGTGCCAGCAGTTACTCGAGCGAGTCCCGCGAGCAGTACTTC; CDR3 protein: CASSYSSESREQYF
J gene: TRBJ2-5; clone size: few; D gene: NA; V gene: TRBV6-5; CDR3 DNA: TGTGCCAGCAGTTACATGGAGAAAGAGACCCAGTACTTC; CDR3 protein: CASSYMEKETQYF
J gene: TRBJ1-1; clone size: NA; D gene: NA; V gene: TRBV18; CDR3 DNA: TGTGCCAGCTCACCACGCGGGGGTAACACTGAAGCTCTCTTT; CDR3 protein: CASSPRGGNTEALF
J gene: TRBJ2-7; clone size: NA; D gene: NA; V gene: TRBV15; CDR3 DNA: TGTGCCACCAGCAGAGCTAGCAAGCAGCACTTC; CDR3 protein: CATSRASKQHF
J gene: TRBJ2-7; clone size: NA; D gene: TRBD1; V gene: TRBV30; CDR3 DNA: TGTGCCTGGATGGGACAGAAGTACGAGCAGTACTTC; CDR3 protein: CAWMGQKYEQYF
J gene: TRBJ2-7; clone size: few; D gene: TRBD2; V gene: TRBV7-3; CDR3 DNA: TGTGCCAGCAGCTCAACTCCGGGACTAGTTTCCTACGAGCAGTACTTC; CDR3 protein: CASSSTPGLVSYEQYF
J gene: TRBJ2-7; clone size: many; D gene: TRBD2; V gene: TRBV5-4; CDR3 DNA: TGTGCCAGCAGCCAACTAGGCCTAGCGGGAACATGGGGAGAGCAGTACTTC; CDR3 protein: CASSQLGLAGTWGEQYF
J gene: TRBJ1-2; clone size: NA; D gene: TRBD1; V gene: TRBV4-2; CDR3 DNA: TGTGCCAGCAGCCAAGCAGGGGGCAGTTTCTATGGCTACACCTTC; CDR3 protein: CASSQAGGSFYGYTF
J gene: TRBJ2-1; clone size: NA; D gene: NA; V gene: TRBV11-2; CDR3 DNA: TGTGCCAGCAGCTTAGATTGGAGGATCCCGGGGTCCTACAATGAGCAGTTCTTC; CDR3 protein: CASSLDWRIPGSYNEQFF
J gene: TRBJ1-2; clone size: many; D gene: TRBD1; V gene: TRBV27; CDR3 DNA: TGTGCCAGCAAAAAACGGGGTCGGACAGGGACGCCCGGCCACGGTGGCTACACCTTC; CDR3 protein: CASKKRGRTGTPGHGGYTF
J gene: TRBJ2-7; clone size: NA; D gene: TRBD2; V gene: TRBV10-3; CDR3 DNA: TGTGCCATCAGTCGACTAGCGGAAAACTACGAGCAGTACTTC; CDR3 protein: CAISRLAENYEQYF
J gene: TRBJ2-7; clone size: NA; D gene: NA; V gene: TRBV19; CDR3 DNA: TGTGCCAGTAGTAGGAAGAGGCACGGGACCGAGCAGTACTTC; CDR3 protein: CASSRKRHGTEQYF
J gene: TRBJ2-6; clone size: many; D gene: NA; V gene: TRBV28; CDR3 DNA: TGTGCCAGCAGTCCCCTGGGGGCGGGGGCCAACGTCCTGACTTTC; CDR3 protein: CASSPLGAGANVLTF
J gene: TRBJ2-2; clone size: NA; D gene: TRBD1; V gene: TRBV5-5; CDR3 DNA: TGTGCCGGCAGCGGGACAGGGTCCACCGGGGAGCTGTTTTTT; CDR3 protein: CAGSGTGSTGELFF
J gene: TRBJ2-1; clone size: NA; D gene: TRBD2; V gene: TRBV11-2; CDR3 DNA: TGTGCCAGCAGCTTAGAAGGGAGGGTGAGGGTGGTGGGTGAGCAGTTCTTC; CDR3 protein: CASSLEGRVRVVGEQFF
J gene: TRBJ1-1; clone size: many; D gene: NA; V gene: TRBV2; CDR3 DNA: TGTGCCAGCACCATACCCCGCGAAGCTTTCTTT; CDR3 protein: CASTIPREAFF
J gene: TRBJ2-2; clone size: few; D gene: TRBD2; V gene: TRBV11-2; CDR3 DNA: TGCGCCAGCAGCCAAGAGACTAGCGGTGACACCGGGGAGCCGTTTTTT; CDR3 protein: CASSQETSGDTGEPFF
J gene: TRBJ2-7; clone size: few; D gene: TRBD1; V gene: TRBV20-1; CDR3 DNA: TGCAGTGCTAGAGAACCGGGACAGGGTAGCGAGCAGTACTTC; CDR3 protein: CSAREPGQGSEQYF
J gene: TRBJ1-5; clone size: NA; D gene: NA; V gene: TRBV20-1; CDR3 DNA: TGCAGTGCTCCGGTGCCGTATAGCAATCAGCCCCAGCATTTT; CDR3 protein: CSAPVPYSNQPQHF
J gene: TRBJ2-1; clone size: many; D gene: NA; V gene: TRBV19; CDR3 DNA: TGTGCCAGTAGTAGTTTGACTCCCGCGGGTGGGAATGAGCAGTTCTTC; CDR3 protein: CASSSLTPAGGNEQFF
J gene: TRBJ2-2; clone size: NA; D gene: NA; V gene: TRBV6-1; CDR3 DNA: TGTGCCAGCAGTCACCTAGGACGGGGGACGAACACCGGGGAGCTGTTTTTT; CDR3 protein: CASSHLGRGTNTGELFF
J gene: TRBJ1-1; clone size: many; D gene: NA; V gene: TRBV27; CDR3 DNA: TGTGCCAGCAGTTTAAACACAATGCCGAACACTGAAGCTTTCTTT; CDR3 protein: CASSLNTMPNTEAFF
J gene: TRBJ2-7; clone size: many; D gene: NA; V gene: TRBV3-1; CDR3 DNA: TGTGCCAGCAGCCAATACGGGGAAAAAGACGAGCAGTACTTC; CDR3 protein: CASSQYGEKDEQYF
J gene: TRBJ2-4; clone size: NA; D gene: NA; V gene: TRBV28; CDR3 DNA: TGTGCCAGCAGTGAGGGGGGTGGCAAAAACATTCAGTACTTC; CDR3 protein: CASSEGGGKNIQYF
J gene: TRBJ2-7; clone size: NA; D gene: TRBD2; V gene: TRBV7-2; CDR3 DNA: TGTGCCAGCAGCTTAAACGGACTAGCGAGCTACGAGCAGTACTTC; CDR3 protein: CASSLNGLASYEQYF
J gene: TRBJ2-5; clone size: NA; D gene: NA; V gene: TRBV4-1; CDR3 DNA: TGCGCCAGCAGCCAAGATTCGTCACTACAAGAGACCCAGTACTTC; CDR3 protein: CASSQDSSLQETQYF
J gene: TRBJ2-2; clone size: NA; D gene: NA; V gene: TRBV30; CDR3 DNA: TGTGCCTGTGGAGGAATGCCCGGGGAGCTGTTTTTT; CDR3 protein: CACGGMPGELFF
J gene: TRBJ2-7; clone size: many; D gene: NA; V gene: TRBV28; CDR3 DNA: TGTGCCAGCAGTTTTGCGCTACCCTACGAGCAGTACTTC; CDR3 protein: CASSFALPYEQYF
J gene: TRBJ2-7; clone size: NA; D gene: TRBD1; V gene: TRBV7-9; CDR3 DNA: TGTGCCAGCAGCTCTTCGACAGGGGGCTCTTACGAGCAGTACTTC; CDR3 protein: CASSSSTGGSYEQYF
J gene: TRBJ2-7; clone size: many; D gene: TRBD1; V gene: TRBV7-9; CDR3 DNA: TGTGCCAGCAGACAGACAGGGGCCTACGAGCAGTACTTC; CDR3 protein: CASRQTGAYEQYF
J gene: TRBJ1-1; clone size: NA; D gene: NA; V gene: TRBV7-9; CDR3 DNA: TGTGCCAGCAGCTTAGATAGAGTCAGGGGGAACACTGAAGCTTTCTTT; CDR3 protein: CASSLDRVRGNTEAFF
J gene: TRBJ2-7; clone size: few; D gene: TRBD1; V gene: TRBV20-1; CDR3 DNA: TGCAGTGCTAGAGATCGGGACAGGGTCTACGAGCAGTACTTC; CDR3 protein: CSARDRDRVYEQYF
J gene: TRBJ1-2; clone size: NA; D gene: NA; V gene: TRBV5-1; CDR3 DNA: TGCGCCAGCAGCTTGGCTGGCCAGCAAGTCTATGGCTACACCTTC; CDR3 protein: CASSLAGQQVYGYTF
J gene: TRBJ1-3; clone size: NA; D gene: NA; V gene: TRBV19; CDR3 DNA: TGTGCCAGTACCACGCGTACGTGGGGAGACTCTGGAAACACCATATATTTT; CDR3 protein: CASTTRTWGDSGNTIYF
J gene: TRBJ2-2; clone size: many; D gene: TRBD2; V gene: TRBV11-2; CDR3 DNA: TGTGCCAGCAGCCTTCGACTAGCGGGGCAGGCCGGGGAGCTGTTTTTT; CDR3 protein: CASSLRLAGQAGELFF
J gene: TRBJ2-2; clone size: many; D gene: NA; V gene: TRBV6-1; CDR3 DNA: TGTGCCAGCAGTACCCCCTGGGTAGGGGAGAACACCGGGGAGCTGTTTTTT; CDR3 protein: CASSTPWVGENTGELFF